This TCR beta chain is from a study of T cell responses to AZD1222 COVID-19 vaccine. Findings and limits, study-wide: Spike was spanned by vaccine-associated CD4 TCRs, with dominance at 160-218 and 743-854. The study identified only five to seven AZD1222 recipients as seropositive at baseline. Spike-specific TCR breadth rose after two AZD1222 doses, and depth rose as well.

V was shortened by 3 bases and J by 4 bases, with 13 bases between the two germline ends. Germline V lookup: CDR1 LGHDT, CDR2 YNNKEL (reference sequence). There are 15 residues in the CDR3. Sequencing was performed with immunoSEQ multiplex PCR; in TCRdb, only in-frame clones are kept and a portion is missing. The sample lists fewer than 110,000 clones; over 80% were seen once. Turning to this clone: What it binds is not known.

Analyses pooled second doses at about 4 or about 12 weeks. The source was peripheral blood, collected 28 days after the second AZD1222 dose. The receptor's source is an adult who received the AZD1222 COVID-19 vaccine. The V gene is TRBV3-1 (or the pseudogene TRBV3-2), the J gene TRBJ2-1; tentative D call: TRBD2 (6 bases). CDR3 sequence: CASSQEEGAYNEQFF. The CDR3 DNA is TGTGCCAGCAGCCAGGAGGAGGGAGCTTACAATGAGCAGTTCTTC.